These 27 T cell receptor beta chains originate from one sample sequenced in a study of cytomegalovirus exposure and HLA in healthy donors. The PCR was carried out with 60 Vbeta primers and 13 Jbeta primers. Assay used: immunoSEQ multiplex PCR; TCRdb lists only in-frame clones, some missing. The table lists over 150,000 clones, roughly four fifths of them singletons. The sample consisted of PBMCs. These TCRs come from a man between 18 and 29 years old in good health and CMV-seronegative.

This chain connects TRBV7-9 to TRBJ2-5; 12 bases match TRBD2. Trimming cost V 4 bases and J 3 bases; bases outside gene matches: 9. Germline CDR1 SEHNR, CDR2 FQNEAQ (reference sequence). The CDR3 has 17 amino acids. CDR3 bases: TGTGCCAGCAGCTCAGTGACTAGCGGGAGATGGAAAGAGACCCAGTACTTC. This gives the protein CASSSVTSGRWKETQYF.

The J gene is TRBJ1-3, the V gene TRBV6-5; tentative D call: TRBD1 (6 bases). Germline V CDR1 and CDR2: MNHEY, SVGAGI. This CDR3 has 15 residues. Trimming took off 7 bases at V and 0 bases at J, with 13 bases between the two ends. The CDR3 protein is CASTPGQNSGNTIYF. The CDR3 DNA reads as TGTGCCAGCACTCCAGGACAGAACTCTGGAAACACCATATATTTT.

The V and J genes are TRBV28 and TRBJ1-1; weak D call: TRBD1 (6 bases). The CDR3 has 15 amino acids. Trimming took off 5 bases at V and 5 bases at J, with 18 bases between the two ends. In germline, CDR1 is MDHEN, CDR2 SYDVKM. CDR3 coding DNA: TGTGCCAGCAGTCCCTCGACCAGGGGAGGGACTGAAGCTTTCTTT. This gives the protein CASSPSTRGGTEAFF. Based on the CDR3 plus reference TRBV28 and TRBJ1-1, the full variable domain is DVKVTQSSRYLVKRTGEKVFLECVQDMDHENMFWYRQDPGLGLRLIYFSYDVKMKEKGDIPEGYSVSREKKERFSLILESASTNQTSMYLCASSPSTRGGTEAFFGQGTRLTVV.

The chain recombines TRBV19 with TRBJ2-5, with 8 positions matching TRBD2. Germline values: CDR1 LNHDA, CDR2 SQIVND (reference sequence). CDR3 length equals 13 residues. Germline trimming cut 7 bases from V and 4 bases from J; bases unmatched to any gene: 5. The CDR3 DNA follows: TGTGCCAGTAAAGGGACTAGTAGAGAGACCCAGTACTTC. Translation gives CASKGTSRETQYF.

J is TRBJ1-5 and V is TRBV27, with a possible D match to TRBD1 (6 bases). V was cut by 4 bases and J by 1 base, with 11 bases left in between. The CDR3 totals 15 residues. CDR1 is MNHEY, CDR2 SMNVEV, per germline (reference sequence). In nucleotides, the CDR3 is TGTGCCAGCAGTTCCACAGGGCGGAGCAATCAGCCCCAGCATTTT. As protein: CASSSTGRSNQPQHF.

This clone was seen a handful of times. The chain carries TRBV19 and TRBJ2-7, with TRBD2 identical over 8 bases. CDR3 length: 12 residues. CDR1 and CDR2 (germline): LNHDA, SQIVND (reference sequence). Unmatched junction bases numbered 3, after V lost 8 bases and J lost 3 bases. The CDR3: CASRSGSYEQYF. As DNA, the CDR3 is TGTGCCAGTCGGAGCGGGAGCTACGAGCAGTACTTC.

The chain is built from TRBV6-5 and TRBJ2-5; 11 bases match TRBD1. This CDR3 comprises 15 residues. Trimming took 4 bases from V and 2 from J; bases not matched to a gene: 3. Germline assignment: CDR1 MNHEY and CDR2 SVGAGI. Here the CDR3 reads CASSSGQGEQETQYF. CDR3 DNA sequence: TGTGCCAGCAGTTCGGGACAGGGGGAACAAGAGACCCAGTACTTC.

The rearrangement joins TRBV5-1 to TRBJ1-6; D ambiguous. Germline V CDR1 and CDR2: SGHRS, YFSETQ. The CDR3 contains 14 residues. Trimming cost V 2 bases and J 8 bases, with 11 bases left between them. The CDR3 DNA reads as TGCGCCAGCAGCTTCGGCAAAGCGGATTCACCCCTCCACTTT. Residues: CASSFGKADSPLHF.

The CDR3 here is CASSVRNTEAFF. The CDR3 coding sequence is TGTGCCAGCAGTGTGAGGAACACTGAAGCTTTCTTT. This chain connects TRBV2 to TRBJ1-1; D is unresolved. Germline assignment: CDR1 SNHLY and CDR2 FYNNEI. The CDR3 is made up of 12 amino acids. Trimming shortened V by 4 bases and J by 1 base, and 4 bases separated the two germline ends.

The J gene is TRBJ2-3, the V gene TRBV6-5, with D possibly being TRBD2 (6 bases). Germline CDR1 MNHEY, CDR2 SVGAGI. Trimming pared 6 bases from V and 0 bases from J, leaving 13 bases between. This CDR3 comprises 15 residues. CDR3 loop: CASRWRGTSTDTQYF. The CDR3, as DNA: TGTGCCAGCAGGTGGCGGGGAACCAGCACAGATACGCAGTATTTT.

The chain recombines TRBV7-2 with TRBJ1-2; D ambiguous. Trimming cost V 4 bases and J 8 bases, with 20 bases left between them. The CDR3 is 15 amino acids. Germline V gene lookup returns CDR1 SGHTA and CDR2 FQGNSA. The CDR3 DNA is TGTGCCAGCAGCTCCTCGACCGGACTCGGCGGAGGCTACACCTTC. It encodes CASSSSTGLGGGYTF.

The genes are TRBV18 and TRBJ2-5; no reliable D call. CDR1 and CDR2 (germline): KGHSH, LQKENI. Trimming removed 4 bases at V and 0 bases at J, with 6 bases between. The CDR3 consists of 13 residues. Here the CDR3 DNA reads TGTGCCAGCTCACGAGACTACCAAGAGACCCAGTACTTC. It encodes CASSRDYQETQYF.

J is TRBJ2-7 and V is TRBV7-3; 7 nucleotides align to TRBD1. The CDR3 covers 15 residues. Germline trimming cut 0 bases from V and 4 bases from J; bases unmatched to any gene: 6. Germline CDR1 SGHTA, CDR2 FQGTGA. This CDR3 is CASSLTPGGLYEQYF. The CDR3 region has the DNA TGTGCCAGCAGCTTAACTCCAGGGGGTCTGTACGAGCAGTACTTC. Variable domain in full (rest from reference TRBV7-3 and TRBJ2-7): GAGVSQTPSNKVTEKGKYVELRCDPISGHTALYWYRQSLGQGPEFLIYFQGTGAADDSGLPNDRFFAVRPEGSVSTLKIQRTERGDSAVYLCASSLTPGGLYEQYFGPGTRLTVT.

The V call is TRBV4-1, the J call TRBJ2-1; D ambiguous. V was clipped by 0 bases and J by 2 bases, with 8 bases between them. Germline loops: CDR1 MGHRA, CDR2 YSYEKL. This CDR3 has 15 residues. CDR3 DNA: TGCGCCAGCAGCCAAGAGGGCACGGCCTACAATGAGCAGTTCTTC. It translates to CASSQEGTAYNEQFF.

J is TRBJ2-1 and V is TRBV2, with D possibly matching TRBD2 (5 bases). The CDR3 runs to 11 residues. Trimming took off 9 bases at V and 10 bases at J, with 13 bases between the two ends. Per the germline V gene, CDR1 is SNHLY and CDR2 is FYNNEI. Here the CDR3 reads CARRLAGEQFF. The CDR3 DNA sequence: TGTGCCAGGCGGCTAGCAGGCGAGCAGTTCTTC.

The chain has TRBV5-1 and TRBJ2-3; 8 bases line up with TRBD1. This CDR3 region has 16 residues. Germline values: CDR1 SGHRS, CDR2 YFSETQ. V was clipped by 4 bases and J by 6 bases; unmatched bases: 13. CDR3 residues: CASSAGGAFPLDTQYF. The DNA of the CDR3 is TGCGCCAGCAGCGCAGGGGGCGCTTTCCCACTGGATACGCAGTATTTT.

The gene calls are TRBV7-9 and TRBJ1-1; D ambiguous. The CDR3 has 14 amino acids. The germline V and J ends were trimmed by 0 bases and 6 bases, with 11 bases remaining between them. Germline V gives CDR1 SEHNR, CDR2 FQNEAQ (reference sequence). The CDR3: CASSLAGGTAEAFF. CDR3 nucleotides: TGTGCCAGCAGCTTAGCCGGCGGCACGGCTGAAGCTTTCTTT.

This clone appeared a single time. The chain carries TRBV9 and TRBJ2-1, with 9 bases that match TRBD2. Trimming cost V 4 bases and J 8 bases; bases outside gene matches: 13. Germline values: CDR1 SGDLS, CDR2 YYNGEE. The CDR3 consists of 16 residues. The CDR3 loop is CASSLISGSPYHEQFF. CDR3 in DNA: TGTGCCAGCAGCTTAATTAGCGGGAGCCCTTACCATGAGCAGTTCTTC. The full variable domain, in which reference TRBV9 and TRBJ2-1 provide the parts outside the CDR3, is DSGVTQTPKHLITATGQRVTLRCSPRSGDLSVYWYQQSLDQGLQFLIQYYNGEERAKGNILERFSAQQFPDLHSELNLSSLELGDSALYFCASSLISGSPYHEQFFGPGTRLTVL.

The chain combines TRBV18 with TRBJ1-3, with D unresolved. Trimming pared 6 bases from V and 0 bases from J, leaving 15 bases between. CDR1 and CDR2 from the germline V gene are KGHSH and LQKENI. The CDR3 sequence is 16 residues long. The CDR3 DNA reads TGTGCCAGCTCGACCTCGTTAACGGGCTCTGGAAACACCATATATTTT. This codes for CASSTSLTGSGNTIYF.

V and J are TRBV7-2 and TRBJ2-4; the D is unclear. CDR3 length equals 13 residues. V was cut by 7 bases and J by 8 bases, with 15 bases left in between. Germline CDR1 is SGHTA and CDR2 is FQGNSA. This CDR3 is CASTYTVGDIQYF. CDR3 DNA sequence: TGTGCCAGCACCTATACGGTCGGAGACATTCAGTACTTC.

The chain has TRBV11-2 and TRBJ2-1; D possibly corresponds to TRBD2 (6 bases). Per the germline V gene, CDR1 is SGHAT and CDR2 is FQNNGV. This CDR3 comprises 17 residues. V dropped 4 bases and J dropped 7 bases, with 23 bases sitting between them. This CDR3 reads CASSSTRPGLYRNEQFF. In DNA form, the CDR3 reads TGTGCCAGCAGCTCCACGCGCCCGGGACTTTATCGTAATGAGCAGTTCTTC. The variable domain in full, completed from reference TRBV11-2 and TRBJ2-1, reads EAGVAQSPRYKIIEKRQSVAFWCNPISGHATLYWYQQILGQGPKLLIQFQNNGVVDDSQLPKDRFSAERLKGVDSTLKIQPAKLEDSAVYLCASSSTRPGLYRNEQFFGPGTRLTVL.

The V and J genes are TRBV6-5 and TRBJ2-6, with a tentative D call TRBD1 (6 bases). The ends were cut back, 6 bases at V and 5 bases at J, with 14 bases in the middle. Germline V gene sequence: CDR1 MNHEY, CDR2 SVGAGI. The CDR3 consists of 15 residues. The CDR3 nucleotides read TGTGCCAGCAGCTTTACAGGGAGTTGGGCCAACGTCCTGACTTTC. As protein: CASSFTGSWANVLTF.

V gene TRBV27 combines with J gene TRBJ2-5; D call uncertain. The CDR3 runs to 12 residues. V was pared by 4 bases and J by 2 bases, with 5 bases between. The germline V gene has CDR1 MNHEY and CDR2 SMNVEV (reference sequence). CDR3 sequence: CASSSGQETQYF. The CDR3, as DNA: TGTGCCAGCAGTTCGGGTCAAGAGACCCAGTACTTC.

This chain uses TRBV5-4 with TRBJ2-4, with a weak D call TRBD2 (7 bases). Germline V gives CDR1 SGHNT, CDR2 YYREEE (reference sequence). Trimming stripped 2 bases from V and 0 bases from J, with 12 bases between. The CDR3 extends over 16 amino acids. CDR3 DNA sequence: TGTGCCAGCAGCTTCTCGGGGGGCCTAGCCAAAAACATTCAGTACTTC. It translates to CASSFSGGLAKNIQYF.

Only one count was recorded for this clone. The chain employs TRBV6-1 and TRBJ1-6, with TRBD1 matching 8 bases. V lost 0 bases and J lost 8; bases outside the gene matches: 12. Germline CDR1 MNHNS, CDR2 SASEGT. The CDR3 is 18 residues long. The CDR3 loop is CASSEALLMDRVDSPLHF. CDR3 DNA sequence: TGTGCCAGCAGTGAAGCGCTCCTCATGGACAGGGTTGATTCACCCCTCCACTTT.

V gene TRBV19 combines with J gene TRBJ2-1; TRBD2 is a possible D gene (5 bases). The ends were cut back, 3 bases at V and 3 bases at J, with 24 bases in the middle. CDR3 size: 19 residues. The germline V gene has CDR1 LNHDA and CDR2 SQIVND (reference sequence). CDR3 in amino acids: CASSINALDWKPLYNEQFF. In nucleotides, the CDR3 is TGTGCCAGTAGTATTAACGCTTTGGACTGGAAGCCTCTCTACAATGAGCAGTTCTTC.

The rearrangement links TRBV25-1 to TRBJ2-7, with a weak D call TRBD1 (6 bases). The V gene's germline CDR1 is MGHDK and CDR2 SYGVNS. The CDR3 has 14 amino acids. Trimming removed 4 bases from V and 3 bases from J, with 13 bases in between. In nucleotides, the CDR3 is TGTGCCAGCAGTGGGGTCGGCAGGGGCTACGAGCAGTACTTC. Translated, it gives CASSGVGRGYEQYF.